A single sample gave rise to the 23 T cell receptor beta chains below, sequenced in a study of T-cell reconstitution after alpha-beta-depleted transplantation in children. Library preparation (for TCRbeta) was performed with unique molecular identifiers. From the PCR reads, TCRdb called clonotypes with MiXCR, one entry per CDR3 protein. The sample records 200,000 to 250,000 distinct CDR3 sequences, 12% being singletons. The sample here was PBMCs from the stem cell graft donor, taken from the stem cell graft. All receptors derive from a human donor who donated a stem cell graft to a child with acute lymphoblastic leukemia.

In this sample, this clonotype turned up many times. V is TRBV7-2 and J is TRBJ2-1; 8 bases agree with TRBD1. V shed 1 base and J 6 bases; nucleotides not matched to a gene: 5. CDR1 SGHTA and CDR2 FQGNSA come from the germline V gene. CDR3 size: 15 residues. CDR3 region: CASSLVFGQGNEQFF. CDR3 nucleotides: TGTGCCAGCAGCTTAGTATTTGGACAGGGCAATGAGCAGTTCTTC.

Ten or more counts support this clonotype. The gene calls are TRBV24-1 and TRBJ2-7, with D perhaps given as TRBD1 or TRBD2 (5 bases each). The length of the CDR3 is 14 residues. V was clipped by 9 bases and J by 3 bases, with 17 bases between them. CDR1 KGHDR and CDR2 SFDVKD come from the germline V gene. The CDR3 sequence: CATGTGTNNYEQYF. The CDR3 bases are TGTGCCACCGGTACCGGGACCAACAACTACGAGCAGTACTTC.

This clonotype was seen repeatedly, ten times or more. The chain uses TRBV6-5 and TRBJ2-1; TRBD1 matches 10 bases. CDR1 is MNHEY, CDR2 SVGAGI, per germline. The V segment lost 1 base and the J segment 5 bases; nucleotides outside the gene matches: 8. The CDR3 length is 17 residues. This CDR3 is CASSYLTGTGANNEQFF. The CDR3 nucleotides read TGTGCCAGCAGTTACTTGACCGGGACAGGGGCCAACAATGAGCAGTTCTTC.

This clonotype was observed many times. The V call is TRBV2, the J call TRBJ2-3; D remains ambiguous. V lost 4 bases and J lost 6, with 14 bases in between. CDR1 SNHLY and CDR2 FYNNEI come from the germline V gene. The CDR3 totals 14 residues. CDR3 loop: CASSVAGRKDTQYF. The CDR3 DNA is TGTGCCAGCAGTGTAGCAGGTCGTAAGGATACGCAGTATTTT. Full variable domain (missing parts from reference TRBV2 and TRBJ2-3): EPEVTQTPSHQVTQMGQEVILRCVPISNHLYFYWYRQILGQKVEFLVSFYNNEISEKSEIFDDQFSVERPDGSNFTLKIRSTKLEDSAMYFCASSVAGRKDTQYFGPGTRLTVL.

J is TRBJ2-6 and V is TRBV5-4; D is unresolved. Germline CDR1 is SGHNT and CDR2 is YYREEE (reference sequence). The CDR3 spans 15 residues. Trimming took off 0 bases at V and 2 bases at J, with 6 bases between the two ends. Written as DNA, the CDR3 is TGTGCCAGCAGCTTGGGTAGGCCTGGGGCCAACGTCCTGACTTTC. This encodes CASSLGRPGANVLTF.

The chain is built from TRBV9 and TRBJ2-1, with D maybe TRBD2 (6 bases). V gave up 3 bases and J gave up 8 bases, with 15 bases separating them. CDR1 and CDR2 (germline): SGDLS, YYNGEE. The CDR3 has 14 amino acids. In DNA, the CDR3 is TGTGCCAGCAGCGCCCGCCGGCGGGGTGATGAGCAGTTCTTC. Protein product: CASSARRRGDEQFF.

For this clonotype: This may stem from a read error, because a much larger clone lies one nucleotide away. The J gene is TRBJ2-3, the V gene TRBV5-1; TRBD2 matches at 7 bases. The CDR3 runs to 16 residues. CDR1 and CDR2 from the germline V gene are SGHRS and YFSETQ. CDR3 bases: TGCGCCAGCAGTTGGGGCCCGGGCGGGAGTGCAGATACGCATTATTTT. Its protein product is CASSWGPGGSADTHYF.

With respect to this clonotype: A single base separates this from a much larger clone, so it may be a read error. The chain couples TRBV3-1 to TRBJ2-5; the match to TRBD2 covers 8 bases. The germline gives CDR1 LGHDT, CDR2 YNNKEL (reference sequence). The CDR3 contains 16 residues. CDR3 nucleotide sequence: TGTGCCAGCAGCCAAGATCGGGGGGGCCTCGCAGAGACCCAGTGCTTC. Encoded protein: CASSQDRGGLAETQCF.

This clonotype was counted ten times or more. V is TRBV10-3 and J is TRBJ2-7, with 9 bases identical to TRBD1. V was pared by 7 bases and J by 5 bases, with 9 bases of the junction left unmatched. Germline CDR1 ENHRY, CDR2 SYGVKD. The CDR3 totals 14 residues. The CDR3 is CAINRQGESNEQYF. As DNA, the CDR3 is TGTGCCATCAACAGACAGGGGGAGTCGAACGAGCAGTACTTC.

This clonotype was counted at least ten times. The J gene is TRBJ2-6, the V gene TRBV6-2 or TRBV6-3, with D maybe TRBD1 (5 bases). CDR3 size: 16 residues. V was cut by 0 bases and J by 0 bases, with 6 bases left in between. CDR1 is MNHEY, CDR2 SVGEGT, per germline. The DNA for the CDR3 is TGTGCCAGCAGTTACTCGGGGCGCTCTGGGGCCAACGTCCTGACTTTC. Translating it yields CASSYSGRSGANVLTF.

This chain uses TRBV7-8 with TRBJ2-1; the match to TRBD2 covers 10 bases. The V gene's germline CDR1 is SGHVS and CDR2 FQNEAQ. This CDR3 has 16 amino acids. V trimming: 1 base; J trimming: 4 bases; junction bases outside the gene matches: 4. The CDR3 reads CASSLGLSGGYNEQFF. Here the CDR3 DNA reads TGTGCCAGCAGCTTAGGCCTTAGCGGGGGGTACAATGAGCAGTTCTTC.

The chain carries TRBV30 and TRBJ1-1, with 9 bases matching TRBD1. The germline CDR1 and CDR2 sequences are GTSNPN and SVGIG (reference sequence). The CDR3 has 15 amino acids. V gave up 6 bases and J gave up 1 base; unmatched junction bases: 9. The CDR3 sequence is CACRRKGQGNTEAFF. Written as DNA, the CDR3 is TGTGCCTGCAGGAGAAAGGGACAGGGGAACACTGAAGCTTTCTTT.

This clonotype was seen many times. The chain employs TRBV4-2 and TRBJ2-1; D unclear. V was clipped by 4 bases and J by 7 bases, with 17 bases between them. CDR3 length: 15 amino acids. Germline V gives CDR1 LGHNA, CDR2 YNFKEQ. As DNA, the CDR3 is TGTGCCAGCAGCCCGACCGGCGGTGTTGGGAATGAGCAGTTCTTC. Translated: CASSPTGGVGNEQFF.

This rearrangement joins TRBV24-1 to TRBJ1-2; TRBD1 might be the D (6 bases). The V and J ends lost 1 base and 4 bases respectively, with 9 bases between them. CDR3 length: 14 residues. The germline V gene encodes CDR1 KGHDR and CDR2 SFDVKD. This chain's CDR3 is CATSDFKTGYGYTF. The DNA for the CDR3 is TGTGCCACCAGTGATTTCAAGACAGGCTATGGCTACACCTTC.

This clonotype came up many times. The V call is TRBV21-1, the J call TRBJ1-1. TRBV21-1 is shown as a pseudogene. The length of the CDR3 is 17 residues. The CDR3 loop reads CASSKALPLGGYTEAFF. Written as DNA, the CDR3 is TGTGCCAGCAGCAAAGCTCTCCCGCTGGGAGGGTACACTGAAGCTTTCTTT.

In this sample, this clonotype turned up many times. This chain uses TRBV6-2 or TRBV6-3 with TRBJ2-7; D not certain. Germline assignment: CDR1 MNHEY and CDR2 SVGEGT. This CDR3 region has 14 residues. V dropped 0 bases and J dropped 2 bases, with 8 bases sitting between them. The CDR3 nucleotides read TGTGCCAGCAGTTACTCGACCCCCCCCTACGAGCAGTACTTC. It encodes CASSYSTPPYEQYF.

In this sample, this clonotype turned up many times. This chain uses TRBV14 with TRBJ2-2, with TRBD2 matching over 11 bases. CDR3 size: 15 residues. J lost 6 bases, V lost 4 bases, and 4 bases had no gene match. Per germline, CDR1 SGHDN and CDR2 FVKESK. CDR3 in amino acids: CASSLGGLAAGELFF. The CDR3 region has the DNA TGTGCCAGCAGCCTTGGGGGACTAGCGGCCGGGGAGCTGTTTTTT.

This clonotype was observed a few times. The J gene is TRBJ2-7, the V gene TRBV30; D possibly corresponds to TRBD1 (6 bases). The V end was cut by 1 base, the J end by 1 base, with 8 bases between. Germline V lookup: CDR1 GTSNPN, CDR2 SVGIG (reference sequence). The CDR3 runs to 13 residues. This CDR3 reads CAWSGDISYEQYF. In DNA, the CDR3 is TGTGCCTGGAGTGGGGACATATCCTACGAGCAGTACTTC.

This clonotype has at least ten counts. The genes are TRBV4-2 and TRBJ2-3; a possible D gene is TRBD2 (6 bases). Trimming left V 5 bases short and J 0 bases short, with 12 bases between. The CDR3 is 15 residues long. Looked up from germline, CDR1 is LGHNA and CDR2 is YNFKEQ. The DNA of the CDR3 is TGTGCCAGCAGCACTCTAGCGCTTAGCACAGATACGCAGTATTTT. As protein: CASSTLALSTDTQYF.

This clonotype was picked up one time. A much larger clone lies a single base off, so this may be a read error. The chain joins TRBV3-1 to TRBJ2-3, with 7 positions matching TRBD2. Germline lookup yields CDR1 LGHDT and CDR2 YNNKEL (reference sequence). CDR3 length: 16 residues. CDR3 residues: CASSHGPGDYTDMQYF. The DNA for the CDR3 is TGTGCCAGCAGCCACGGCCCGGGGGACTACACAGATATGCAGTATTTT.

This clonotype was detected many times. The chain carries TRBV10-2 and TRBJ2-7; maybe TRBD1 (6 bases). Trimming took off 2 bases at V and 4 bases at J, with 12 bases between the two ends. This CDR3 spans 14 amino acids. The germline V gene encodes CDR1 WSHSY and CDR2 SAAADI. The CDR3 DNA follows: TGCGCCAGCAGTGAGACAGGGAAGGAGTACGAGCAGTACTTC. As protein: CASSETGKEYEQYF.

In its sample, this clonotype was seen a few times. As DNA, the CDR3 is TGTGCCAGCAGCGACATCTTACAAGAGACCCAGTACTTC. This gives the protein CASSDILQETQYF. The chain uses TRBV7-9 and TRBJ2-5; D gene ambiguous. The CDR3 is 13 residues long. Germline CDR1 SEHNR, CDR2 FQNEAQ (reference sequence). Deletions cut 5 bases from V and 2 bases from J, with 9 bases between.

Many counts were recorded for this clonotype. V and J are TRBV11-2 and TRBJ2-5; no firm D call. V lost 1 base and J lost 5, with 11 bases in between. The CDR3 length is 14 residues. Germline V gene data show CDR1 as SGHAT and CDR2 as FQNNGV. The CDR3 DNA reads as TGTGCCAGCAGCTTAGGCCCCCTAGGGGAGACCCAGTACTTC. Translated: CASSLGPLGETQYF.